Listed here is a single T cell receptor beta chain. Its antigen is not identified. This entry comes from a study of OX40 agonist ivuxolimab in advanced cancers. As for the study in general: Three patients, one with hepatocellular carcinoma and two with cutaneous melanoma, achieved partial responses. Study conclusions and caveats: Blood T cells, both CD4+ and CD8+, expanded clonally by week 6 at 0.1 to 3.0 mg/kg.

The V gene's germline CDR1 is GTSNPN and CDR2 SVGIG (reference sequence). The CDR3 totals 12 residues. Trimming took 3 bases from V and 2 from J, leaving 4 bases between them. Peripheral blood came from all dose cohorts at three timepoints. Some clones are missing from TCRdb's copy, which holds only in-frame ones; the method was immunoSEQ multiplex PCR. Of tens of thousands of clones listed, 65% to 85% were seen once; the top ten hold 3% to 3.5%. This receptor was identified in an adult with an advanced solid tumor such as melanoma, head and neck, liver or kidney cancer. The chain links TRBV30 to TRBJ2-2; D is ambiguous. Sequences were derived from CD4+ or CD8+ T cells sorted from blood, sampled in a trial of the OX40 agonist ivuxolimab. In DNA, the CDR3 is TGTGCCTGGAGCGACAACACCGGGGAGCTGTTTTTT. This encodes CAWSDNTGELFF.